This T cell receptor beta chain was obtained from a study of glioma-infiltrating T cells. Study-level findings and limits: Gliomas, especially low-grade, showed above-expected tissue-blood divergence; non-neoplastic patients showed below.

This clonotype rates as large. What it binds is not known. Germline V gene data show CDR1 as MNHNY and CDR2 as SVGAGI (reference sequence). This CDR3 comprises 14 residues. The V gene lost 2 bases and the J gene lost 7 bases, with 12 bases spanning the gap. TCR alpha and beta CDR3 regions were amplified from RNA using iRepertoire nested multiplex PCR. MiXCR was run by TCRdb on the multiplex PCR reads, yielding one entry per CDR3 protein. The table includes about 17,000 distinct CDR3 sequences, more than 45% detected once. The rearrangement links TRBV6-6 to TRBJ1-5; D is unclear. This clonotype was sampled from a human donor with low-grade glioma or glioblastoma, undergoing nonglioma brain surgery, or in good health (not recorded which). Sequencing was carried out using glioma tissue, nonneoplastic brain tissue, or PBMCs (not recorded which). In DNA, the CDR3 is TGTGCCAGCAGTTACACATCAGCAGCGCAGCCCCAGCATTTT. Its translation: CASSYTSAAQPQHF.